This T cell receptor beta chain comes out of a study of OX40 agonist ivuxolimab in advanced cancers. Overall study: The patients received ivuxolimab by intravenous route every 2 weeks at 0.01 to 10 mg/kg.

Sequenced by immunoSEQ multiplex PCR; TCRdb stores in-frame clones only, minus some. The sample consists of about 31,000 clones, roughly 86% of them appearing once. Findings of the study overall: Mean expanded clone counts were higher in CD8+ than CD4+ T cells. Individuals who were partial responders at 0.1-3.0 mg/kg had clonal expansion that ranked among the lowest.

Samples were taken at baseline and on day 1 of cycles 4 and 7. Remarks on this clone: Its cognate antigen is unknown.

Sequencing used CD4+ or CD8+ T cells sorted from blood, obtained in a trial of the OX40 agonist ivuxolimab. The source is an adult with an advanced solid tumor such as melanoma, head and neck, liver or kidney cancer.

The DNA for the CDR3 is TGTGCCAGCAACGAGGGACAGGGTTCAAGCACAGATACGCAGTATTTT. It is translated as CASNEGQGSSTDTQYF. The chain employs TRBV2 and TRBJ2-3; 9 positions agree with TRBD1. Germline values: CDR1 SNHLY, CDR2 FYNNEI. Trimming at V came to 7 bases and at J to 0 bases, leaving 8 bases not matched to a gene. The CDR3 sequence is 16 residues long.